A single sample is the source of the 17 T cell receptor beta chains below, sequenced in a study of T cell repertoires in cytomegalovirus infection. MiXCR, applied by TCRdb to the reads, yields one record per CDR3 protein. The data show 900,000 to 950,000 distinct CDR3 sequences, with approximately 31% seen just once and 13% held by the top ten. No antigen has been identified for these receptors. Material: cultured CD8+ T cells from PBMCs, obtained from culture after CMV antigen stimulation. The receptors stem from a human donor in good health (CMV status not recorded). Some clones in this sample may be carry-over from other donors' samples.

This clonotype occurred a few times. The CDR3 reads CASSDGTGIYNEQFF. The CDR3, as DNA: TGTGCCAGCAGTGATGGGACAGGGATTTACAATGAGCAGTTCTTC. V and J are TRBV2 and TRBJ2-1; 9 bases align to TRBD1. Per the germline V gene, CDR1 is SNHLY and CDR2 is FYNNEI. The length of the CDR3 is 15 residues. Trimming at V came to 3 bases and at J to 4 bases, leaving 4 bases not matched to a gene.

This chain links TRBV7-9 with TRBJ2-5; D might be TRBD1 or TRBD2, each matching 5 bases. The CDR3 totals 14 residues. Trimming removed 5 bases from V and 5 bases from J, with 15 bases in between. Germline values: CDR1 SEHNR, CDR2 FQNEAQ (reference sequence). The CDR3 protein is CASSEWDPRETQYF. CDR3 in DNA: TGTGCCAGCAGCGAATGGGACCCGCGGGAGACCCAGTACTTC.

This chain uses TRBV6-5 with TRBJ1-1; D is ambiguous. This CDR3 spans 13 amino acids. Germline CDR1 reads MNHEY; CDR2 reads SVGAGI. Trimming shortened V by 5 bases and J by 1 base, and 8 bases separated the two germline ends. CDR3 bases: TGTGCCAGCAGTCCCCCAGAGAACACTGAAGCTTTCTTT. This translates into CASSPPENTEAFF.

This chain connects TRBV20-1 to TRBJ1-2; tentative D call: TRBD1 (6 bases). V lost 1 base to trimming and J lost 4 bases, with 19 bases between them. The length of the CDR3 is 16 residues. Germline CDR1 and CDR2: DFQATT and SNEGSKA (reference sequence). This chain's CDR3 is CSARGDPEGGGYGYTF. CDR3 DNA: TGCAGTGCTAGAGGTGACCCCGAGGGAGGGGGCTATGGCTACACCTTC.

This clonotype was observed a handful of times. The gene calls are TRBV12-3 or TRBV12-4 and TRBJ2-3, with 8 bases that match TRBD2. The V gene end was trimmed by 5 bases and the J gene end by 5 bases; junction bases not matched to a gene: 12. CDR3 size: 16 residues. Written as DNA, the CDR3 is TGTGCCAGCAGTGGCGCCCGGGCGGGGGGAAGAGATACGCAGTATTTT. Protein product: CASSGARAGGRDTQYF.

This clonotype was counted many times. The chain carries TRBV6-5 and TRBJ2-1; 8 bases are shared with TRBD2. With 2 bases clipped from V and 8 bases from J, the junction kept 8 bases outside the gene matches. The CDR3 consists of 15 residues. From germline, CDR1 is MNHEY and CDR2 SVGAGI. The CDR3 reads CASSYGSGGADEQFF. CDR3 nucleotides: TGTGCCAGCAGTTACGGGTCGGGGGGGGCCGATGAGCAGTTCTTC.

This clonotype was picked up a small number of times. This chain connects TRBV19 to TRBJ2-7; no firm D call. Deletions cut 5 bases from V and 3 bases from J, with 11 bases between. This CDR3 has 13 amino acids. CDR1 and CDR2 (germline): LNHDA, SQIVND (reference sequence). The CDR3 DNA reads TGTGCCAGTAGTCCCGCGGTGAGCTACGAGCAGTACTTC. It is translated as CASSPAVSYEQYF. Supplemented by reference TRBV19 and TRBJ2-7, the full variable domain reads DGGITQSPKYLFRKEGQNVTLSCEQNLNHDAMYWYRQDPGQGLRLIYYSQIVNDFQKGDIAEGYSVSREKKESFPLTVTSAQKNPTAFYLCASSPAVSYEQYFGPGTRLTVT.

This chain connects TRBV11-2 to TRBJ2-5; no clear D. CDR3 length equals 13 residues. Germline loops: CDR1 SGHAT, CDR2 FQNNGV. V lost 5 bases and J 9 bases, leaving 16 bases between the germline ends. CDR3 DNA sequence: TGTGCCAGCAGCCAGCTGGACCCCAGGTCCCAGTACTTC. As protein: CASSQLDPRSQYF. Drawing the rest from reference TRBV11-2 and TRBJ2-5, the complete variable domain is EAGVAQSPRYKIIEKRQSVAFWCNPISGHATLYWYQQILGQGPKLLIQFQNNGVVDDSQLPKDRFSAERLKGVDSTLKIQPAKLEDSAVYLCASSQLDPRSQYFGPGTRLLVL.

There are a few counts of this clonotype. V gene TRBV7-6 combines with J gene TRBJ2-5, with 9 bases identical to TRBD1. There are 14 residues in the CDR3. The germline V gene encodes CDR1 SGHVS and CDR2 FNYEAQ. Trimming cost V 5 bases and J 5 bases; bases outside gene matches: 6. The CDR3 DNA reads as TGTGCCAGCAGCGCCGGGACAGGGTGGGAGACCCAGTACTTC. Protein: CASSAGTGWETQYF.

The genes are TRBV27 and TRBJ1-2; unclear D gene. The germline V and J ends were trimmed by 8 bases and 3 bases, with 10 bases remaining between them. CDR1 and CDR2 from the germline V gene are MNHEY and SMNVEV (reference sequence). The length of the CDR3 is 12 residues. CDR3 amino acids: CASGLPDYGYTF. Written as DNA, the CDR3 is TGTGCCAGCGGTCTTCCAGACTATGGCTACACCTTC.

The table lists this clonotype with a few counts. The chain joins TRBV5-6 to TRBJ1-1; the D gene is possibly TRBD1 (5 bases). CDR1 is SGHDT and CDR2 is YYEEEE in the germline V gene. CDR3 size: 12 residues. The V and J ends lost 2 bases and 10 bases respectively, with 12 bases between them. The DNA of the CDR3 is TGTGCCAGCAGCTTACCGGGTGGGGGAGCTTTCTTT. Its protein product is CASSLPGGGAFF.

The rearrangement joins TRBV4-1 to TRBJ1-1; D not certain. With 3 bases removed from V and 3 bases from J, the gap between germline ends came to 11 bases. Germline CDR1 and CDR2: MGHRA and YSYEKL. The CDR3 runs 14 residues. Here the CDR3 reads CASSHRRADTEAFF. Written as DNA, the CDR3 is TGCGCCAGCAGCCACCGGAGGGCTGACACTGAAGCTTTCTTT.

Details on this clonotype: Just one base apart from a much larger clone, this may be a read error. The chain is built from TRBV11-2 and TRBJ1-5; D perhaps matches TRBD1 (5 bases). Germline loops: CDR1 SGHAT, CDR2 FQNNGV. This CDR3 spans 15 amino acids. The CDR3 sequence: CVSSLGTWGNQPQHF. In nucleotides, the CDR3 is TGTGTCAGCAGCTTAGGGACTTGGGGGAATCAGCCCCAGCATTTT.

The chain has TRBV5-8 and TRBJ2-3; 8 nucleotides match TRBD1. There are 18 residues in the CDR3. J was trimmed by 6 bases and V by 2 bases; bases with no gene match: 17. Germline V gives CDR1 SGHTS, CDR2 YDEGEE. This CDR3 reads CASSFMEVIRGPGDTQYF. In DNA, the CDR3 is TGTGCCAGCAGCTTTATGGAGGTCATCAGGGGGCCTGGGGATACGCAGTATTTT.

The chain couples TRBV15 to TRBJ1-2; weak D call: TRBD1 (6 bases). The CDR3 is 15 amino acids. Germline loops: CDR1 LNHNV, CDR2 YYDKDF (reference sequence). The germline V and J ends were trimmed by 0 bases and 5 bases, with 13 bases remaining between them. CDR3 residues: CATSREMTGVYGYTF. In DNA form, the CDR3 reads TGTGCCACCAGCAGAGAAATGACAGGAGTTTATGGCTACACCTTC.

This clonotype was counted a single time. The chain employs TRBV27 and TRBJ1-2; tentative D call: TRBD1 (6 bases). Trimming stripped 8 bases from V and 2 bases from J, with 15 bases between. The CDR3 runs to 14 residues. Germline V CDR1 and CDR2: MNHEY, SMNVEV (reference sequence). CDR3 DNA sequence: TGTGCCAGCGGCCGGGAGGGGGAGAACTATGGCTACACCTTC. It is translated as CASGREGENYGYTF.

The rearrangement uses TRBV5-4 and TRBJ1-1; D unresolved. Germline CDR1 SGHNT, CDR2 YYREEE (reference sequence). CDR3 length: 16 amino acids. Between the trimmed V and J ends, which lost 0 bases and 4 bases, there was a span of 16 bases. CDR3 sequence (DNA): TGTGCCAGCAGCTTGGTACCCACAGACCCCCTCACTGAAGCTTTCTTT. It encodes CASSLVPTDPLTEAFF.